One sample yielded the 2 T cell receptor beta chains listed below, sequenced in a study of early T cells in non-severe SARS-CoV-2 infection. TCRdb analysed the 5' RACE reads with MiXCR anew, one entry per CDR3 protein. This table holds under 85,000 distinct CDR3 sequences, around 11% found once. Material for sequencing was whole blood. The receptors shown here come from an adult who was a healthcare worker with PCR-confirmed SARS-CoV-2 infection or an uninfected control (not recorded which).

The sample holds many counts of this clonotype. The chain couples TRBV5-1 to TRBJ2-1; D possibly corresponds to TRBD2 (5 bases). Trimming stripped 5 bases from V and 2 bases from J, with 11 bases between. In germline, CDR1 is SGHRS, CDR2 YFSETQ. The CDR3 spans 14 residues. CDR3 residues: CASRRVGAYNEQFF. Here the CDR3 DNA reads TGCGCCAGCAGGCGGGTTGGTGCCTACAATGAGCAGTTCTTC.

Only one count was recorded for this clonotype. This may arise from a read error, as a much more abundant clone is one base away. The CDR3 does not close with the conserved phenylalanine or tryptophan, likely indicating a read error. The chain links TRBV7-2 to TRBJ2-7; no firm D call. This CDR3 spans 14 amino acids. The germline V and J ends were trimmed by 1 base and 5 bases, with 12 bases remaining between them. Per the germline V gene, CDR1 is SGHTA and CDR2 is FQGNSA. CDR3 in amino acids: CASSLGMGTDEQYL. DNA of the CDR3: TGTGCCAGCAGCTTAGGCATGGGCACGGACGAGCAGTACTTA.